These 18 T cell receptor beta chains were sequenced from one sample in a study of T cell responses to AZD1222 COVID-19 vaccine. TCRdb's table, derived via immunoSEQ multiplex PCR, lists solely in-frame clones and lacks some. The table shows some 170,000 clones, with about 89% occurring only once. The sample was peripheral blood, taken on day 0 of AZD1222 vaccination. All receptors come from an adult in good health.

The J gene is TRBJ2-3, the V gene TRBV7-8; unclear D gene. The CDR3 is 14 residues long. Germline-derived CDR1 and CDR2 are SGHVS and FQNEAQ. Trimming pared 3 bases from V and 4 bases from J, leaving 11 bases between. The CDR3: CASSLGNGADTQYF. The CDR3, as DNA: TGTGCCAGCAGCTTGGGTAATGGCGCAGATACGCAGTATTTT. The full variable domain, in which reference TRBV7-8 and TRBJ2-3 provide the parts outside the CDR3, is GAGVSQSPRYKVAKRGQDVALRCDPISGHVSLFWYQQALGQGPEFLTYFQNEAQLDKSGLPSDRFFAERPEGSVSTLKIQRTQQEDSAVYLCASSLGNGADTQYFGPGTRLTVL.

This clone was found once. The V call is TRBV5-4, the J call TRBJ1-6; D unresolved. The CDR3 sequence is 14 residues long. V was pared by 1 base and J by 7 bases, with 9 bases between. Germline CDR1 SGHNT, CDR2 YYREEE (reference sequence). Here the CDR3 reads CASSLYSANSPLHF. As DNA, the CDR3 is TGTGCCAGCAGCTTGTATAGCGCGAATTCACCCCTCCACTTT.

V and J are TRBV7-3 and TRBJ2-3, with no clear D. Germline CDR1 reads SGHTA; CDR2 reads FQGTGA. The ends were cut back, 0 bases at V and 2 bases at J, with 9 bases in the middle. This CDR3 comprises 15 residues. The CDR3 bases are TGTGCCAGCAGCTTAACTGAACGGATCACAGATACGCAGTATTTT. Its protein is CASSLTERITDTQYF.

V gene TRBV5-6 combines with J gene TRBJ2-7; 7 nucleotides line up with TRBD1. This CDR3 region has 15 residues. The V gene end was trimmed by 5 bases and the J gene end by 0 bases; junction bases not matched to a gene: 8. The V gene's germline CDR1 is SGHDT and CDR2 YYEEEE. CDR3 amino acids: CASRRGGVISYEQYV. The CDR3 nucleotides are TGTGCCAGCAGAAGAGGGGGCGTAATCTCCTACGAGCAGTACGTC.

This chain links TRBV28 with TRBJ2-6, with 8 bases that match TRBD1. This CDR3 has 17 amino acids. J was trimmed by 2 bases and V by 5 bases; bases with no gene match: 8. Germline CDR1 MDHEN, CDR2 SYDVKM. In DNA, the CDR3 is TGTGCCAGCAGTCACGGACAGGGTTCAGCTGGGGCCAACGTCCTGACTTTC. Its translation: CASSHGQGSAGANVLTF.

The V and J genes are TRBV27 and TRBJ2-1; D possibly matches TRBD1 or TRBD2 (6 bases each). Germline CDR1 reads MNHEY; CDR2 reads SMNVEV (reference sequence). The CDR3 contains 14 residues. The V end was cut by 8 bases, the J end by 3 bases, with 14 bases between. DNA for the CDR3: TGTGCCAGCGGAATGAGGGGGGTCTACAATGAGCAGTTCTTC. The encoded protein is CASGMRGVYNEQFF.

This rearrangement joins TRBV7-3 to TRBJ2-3; 11 bases match TRBD2. Trimming removed 1 base from V and 0 bases from J; junction bases left unmatched: 3. The CDR3 is made up of 17 amino acids. The V gene's germline CDR1 is SGHTA and CDR2 FQGTGA. Written as DNA, the CDR3 is TGTGCCAGCAGCTTAATGCGACTAGCGGGGAGCACAGATACGCAGTATTTT. This codes for CASSLMRLAGSTDTQYF.

This chain links TRBV28 with TRBJ1-5; no clear D. V was trimmed by 6 bases and J by 13 bases, leaving 16 bases between them. Germline V CDR1 and CDR2: MDHEN, SYDVKM. CDR3 size: 12 residues. The CDR3 sequence is CASSLEGLTQHF. The CDR3 DNA follows: TGTGCCAGCAGCCTGGAGGGTCTGACTCAGCATTTT.

The genes are TRBV28 and TRBJ1-1, with D possibly being TRBD1 (5 bases). The germline V and J ends were trimmed by 3 bases and 1 base, with 15 bases remaining between them. The CDR3 spans 16 residues. Germline V lookup: CDR1 MDHEN, CDR2 SYDVKM. The DNA of the CDR3 is TGTGCCAGCAGTTTCCCAGGGTTTGAGGGGAACACTGAAGCTTTCTTT. Its translation: CASSFPGFEGNTEAFF.

The genes are TRBV4-2 and TRBJ1-2, with D unresolved. This CDR3 is 12 amino acids long. Germline loops: CDR1 LGHNA, CDR2 YNFKEQ. Trimming took off 0 bases at V and 8 bases at J, with 7 bases between the two ends. CDR3 loop: CASSQDYVGYTF. The DNA of the CDR3 is TGTGCCAGCAGCCAAGATTACGTCGGCTACACCTTC.

This chain uses TRBV6-2 or TRBV6-3 with TRBJ1-1; D gene unclear. Germline loops: CDR1 MNHEY, CDR2 SVGEGT. The V end was cut by 0 bases, the J end by 4 bases, with 9 bases between. This CDR3 contains 14 residues. The CDR3 DNA follows: TGTGCCAGCAGTTACTCTGGATTGGGCACTGAAGCTTTCTTT. Its protein product is CASSYSGLGTEAFF.

The chain joins TRBV29-1 to TRBJ1-2; no clear D gene. V was shortened by 4 bases and J by 4 bases, with 13 bases between the two germline ends. Germline lookup yields CDR1 SQVTM and CDR2 ANQGSEA. This CDR3 contains 13 residues. The CDR3 reads CSVGLGNSYGYTF. Here the CDR3 DNA reads TGCAGCGTTGGGCTGGGGAATAGCTATGGCTACACCTTC.

This chain connects TRBV5-4 to TRBJ1-1; no reliable D call. Germline V gene data show CDR1 as SGHNT and CDR2 as YYREEE (reference sequence). The CDR3 length is 13 residues. The V gene lost 5 bases and the J gene lost 1 base, with 9 bases spanning the gap. The CDR3 sequence: CASREGRNTEAFF. As DNA, the CDR3 is TGTGCCAGCAGGGAAGGAAGGAACACTGAAGCTTTCTTT.

The rearrangement joins TRBV11-2 to TRBJ1-2; D is unclear. The CDR3 totals 16 residues. From germline, CDR1 is SGHAT and CDR2 FQNNGV. Trimming cost V 5 bases and J 8 bases, with 24 bases left between them. The CDR3 reads CASSHRAGSSLGGYTF. As DNA, the CDR3 is TGTGCCAGCAGCCACCGGGCCGGATCCTCCCTCGGCGGCTACACCTTC. Based on the CDR3 plus reference TRBV11-2 and TRBJ1-2, the full variable domain is EAGVAQSPRYKIIEKRQSVAFWCNPISGHATLYWYQQILGQGPKLLIQFQNNGVVDDSQLPKDRFSAERLKGVDSTLKIQPAKLEDSAVYLCASSHRAGSSLGGYTFGSGTRLTVV.

The chain employs TRBV4-3 and TRBJ2-2; D assignment may be TRBD1 or TRBD2 (5 bases each). The CDR3 length is 14 residues. Looked up from germline, CDR1 is LGHNA and CDR2 is YSLEER. The germline V and J ends were trimmed by 4 bases and 8 bases, with 14 bases remaining between them. In DNA, the CDR3 is TGCGCCAGCAGCCCCAGGGACGGCTCAGGGGAGCTGTTTTTT. Protein: CASSPRDGSGELFF.

Note on this clone: The same CDR3 also results from other DNA sequences found in this sample. The J gene is TRBJ1-5, the V gene TRBV28; D is perhaps TRBD1 (6 bases). CDR1 and CDR2 (germline): MDHEN, SYDVKM. The CDR3 is 14 amino acids. Trimming removed 6 bases at V and 0 bases at J, with 9 bases between. The CDR3 here is CASSPDSSNQPQHF. The CDR3 nucleotides read TGTGCCAGCAGCCCGGACAGTAGCAATCAGCCCCAGCATTTT.

V and J are TRBV18 and TRBJ2-1; D is undetermined. Trimming left V 2 bases short and J 6 bases short, with 17 bases between. CDR1 and CDR2 from the germline V gene are KGHSH and LQKENI. The CDR3 sequence is 16 residues long. The CDR3 region has the DNA TGTGCCAGCTCACCAGGCTTCGGACGACTGAGCAATGAGCAGTTCTTC. This translates into CASSPGFGRLSNEQFF.

The gene calls are TRBV27 and TRBJ2-1, with a tentative D call TRBD2 (5 bases). The CDR3 extends over 14 amino acids. Germline-derived CDR1 and CDR2 are MNHEY and SMNVEV (reference sequence). V was clipped by 3 bases and J by 6 bases, with 12 bases between them. The CDR3 DNA reads TGTGCCAGCAGTTTTAGTATAGAGGGCAATGAGCAGTTCTTC. Translated, it gives CASSFSIEGNEQFF.